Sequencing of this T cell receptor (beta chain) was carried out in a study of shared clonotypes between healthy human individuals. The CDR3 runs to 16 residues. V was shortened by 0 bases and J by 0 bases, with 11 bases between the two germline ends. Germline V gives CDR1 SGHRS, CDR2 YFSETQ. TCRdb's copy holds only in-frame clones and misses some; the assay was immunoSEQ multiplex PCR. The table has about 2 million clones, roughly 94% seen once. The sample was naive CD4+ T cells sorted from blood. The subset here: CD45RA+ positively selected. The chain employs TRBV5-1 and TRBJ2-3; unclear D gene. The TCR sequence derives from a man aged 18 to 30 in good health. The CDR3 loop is CASSLAGSASTDTQYF. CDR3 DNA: TGCGCCAGCAGCTTGGCCGGCTCGGCGAGCACAGATACGCAGTATTTT.